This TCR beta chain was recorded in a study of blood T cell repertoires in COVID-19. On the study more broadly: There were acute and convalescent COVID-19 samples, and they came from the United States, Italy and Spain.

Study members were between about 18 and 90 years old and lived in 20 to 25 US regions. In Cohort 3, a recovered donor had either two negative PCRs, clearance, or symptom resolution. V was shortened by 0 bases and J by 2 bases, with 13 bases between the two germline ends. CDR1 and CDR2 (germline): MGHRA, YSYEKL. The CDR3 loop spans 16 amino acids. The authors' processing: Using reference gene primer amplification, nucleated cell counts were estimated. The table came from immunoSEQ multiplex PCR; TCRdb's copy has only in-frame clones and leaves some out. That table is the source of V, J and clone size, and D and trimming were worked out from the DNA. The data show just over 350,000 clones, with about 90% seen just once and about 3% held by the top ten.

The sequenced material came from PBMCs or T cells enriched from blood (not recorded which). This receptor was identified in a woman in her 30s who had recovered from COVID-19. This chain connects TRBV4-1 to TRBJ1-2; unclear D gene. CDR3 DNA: TGCGCCAGCAGCCAAGATGATAGGAGGGAGAACTATGGCTACACCTTC. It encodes CASSQDDRRENYGYTF.